This T cell receptor beta chain was sequenced during a study of long-term antiretroviral therapy in people with HIV. Looking at the study overall: The earliest specimens came about a decade ahead of the 2015 immediate-ART recommendation. General study results and limits: Specimen acquisition occurred between the mid-2000s and the late 2010s, potentially under older ART regimens. Diversity increased after ART yet remained lower than in transplant donor controls.

Trimming cost V 0 bases and J 1 base; bases outside gene matches: 3. The CDR3 has 16 amino acids. Germline lookup yields CDR1 MGHRA and CDR2 YSYEKL. Points on this clone: The target antigen is unknown.

Run at survey level, the immunoSEQ assay was version v3.0. Sequenced by immunoSEQ multiplex PCR; TCRdb stores in-frame clones only, minus some. The repertoire has more than 15,000 clones, less than 95% of them found once; the top ten carry roughly 4.2%. This clonotype was sampled from a woman aged 45-65 years with HIV. Source: unsorted PBMCs, taken roughly 6.2 years after starting antiretroviral therapy. J is TRBJ2-1 and V is TRBV4-1; 7 bases are a match to TRBD2. In DNA, the CDR3 is TGCGCCAGCAGCCAAGATTCCGGGGGGTCCTACAATGAGCAGTTCTTC. Encoded protein: CASSQDSGGSYNEQFF.